The 12 T cell receptor beta chains below come from one sample, sequenced in a study of blood T cell repertoires in COVID-19. This table comes from immunoSEQ multiplex PCR, and its TCRdb copy is limited to in-frame clones, with some not included. The sample carries more than 90,000 clones, roughly 80% recorded once. Specimen: peripheral blood. These TCRs come from a man between 50 and 59 years old with acute or convalescent COVID-19.

The gene calls are TRBV28 and TRBJ1-2; TRBD1 matches 8 bases. This CDR3 spans 12 amino acids. V shed 5 bases, J shed 7 bases, and the junction held 3 bases outside the gene matches. The germline gives CDR1 MDHEN, CDR2 SYDVKM. CDR3 nucleotide sequence: TGTGCCAGCAGTGCCACAGGGGGTGGCTACACCTTC. It encodes CASSATGGGYTF.

The chain couples TRBV20-1 to TRBJ2-7; no definite D call. V gave up 0 bases and J gave up 8 bases, with 8 bases separating them. CDR3 length equals 11 residues. Per germline, CDR1 DFQATT and CDR2 SNEGSKA (reference sequence). CDR3 in DNA: TGCAGTGCTAGAGATGGCAGGAAGCAGTACTTC. Translating it yields CSARDGRKQYF.

The rearrangement links TRBV18 to TRBJ1-2; tentative D call: TRBD1 (5 bases). Germline V gene sequence: CDR1 KGHSH, CDR2 LQKENI. V lost 3 bases to trimming and J lost 0 bases, with 11 bases between them. The CDR3 runs 15 residues. The CDR3 DNA is TGTGCCAGCTCACCTGGGGACTCCCCTAACTATGGCTACACCTTC. Protein sequence: CASSPGDSPNYGYTF. Combining the CDR3 with reference TRBV18 and TRBJ1-2 gives the whole variable domain NAGVMQNPRHLVRRRGQEARLRCSPMKGHSHVYWYRQLPEEGLKFMVYLQKENIIDESGMPKERFSAEFPKEGPSILRIQQVVRGDSAAYFCASSPGDSPNYGYTFGSGTRLTVV.

V gene TRBV19 combines with J gene TRBJ1-1, with D unresolved. This CDR3 is 14 amino acids long. Per the germline V gene, CDR1 is LNHDA and CDR2 is SQIVND (reference sequence). Trimming stripped 6 bases from V and 7 bases from J, with 18 bases between. CDR3 DNA sequence: TGTGCCAGTAGATCTTCCGGGAGAGGAGTTGAAGCTTTCTTT. It yields the protein CASRSSGRGVEAFF.

The gene calls are TRBV4-1 and TRBJ1-1; D remains ambiguous. The CDR3 covers 14 residues. Trimming shortened V by 4 bases and J by 3 bases, and 12 bases separated the two germline ends. Germline V gene sequence: CDR1 MGHRA, CDR2 YSYEKL. In nucleotides, the CDR3 is TGCGCCAGCAGCCCGGTCGGGGTTGACACTGAAGCTTTCTTT. It translates to CASSPVGVDTEAFF.

V usage is TRBV9 and J usage is TRBJ2-3; D unclear. Germline CDR1 and CDR2: SGDLS and YYNGEE. V was pared by 0 bases and J by 2 bases, with 7 bases between. This CDR3 has 14 residues. The CDR3 nucleotides read TGTGCCAGCAGCGTAGTAGACTTCACAGATACGCAGTATTTT. Translation gives CASSVVDFTDTQYF.

CDR3 protein: CASSLGQGGLTKLFF. The DNA of the CDR3 is TGTGCCAGCAGCTTGGGACAGGGGGGTTTAACAAAACTGTTTTTT. This rearrangement joins TRBV5-6 to TRBJ1-4; 9 positions agree with TRBD1. The CDR3 has 15 amino acids. V lost 0 bases to trimming and J lost 10 bases; unmatched junction nucleotides: 7. Germline V gene lookup returns CDR1 SGHDT and CDR2 YYEEEE.

The chain recombines TRBV7-8 with TRBJ2-7; a possible D gene is TRBD2 (6 bases). Germline V lookup: CDR1 SGHVS, CDR2 FQNEAQ. This CDR3 region has 15 residues. With 2 bases removed from V and 1 base from J, the gap between germline ends came to 12 bases. CDR3 nucleotides: TGTGCCAGCAGCTTAAAGCGGGTCAGGTCCTACGAGCAGTACTTC. As protein: CASSLKRVRSYEQYF.

This clone was picked up a small number of times. The V call is TRBV5-6, the J call TRBJ2-1; 11 bases match TRBD2. V was pared by 1 base and J by 3 bases, with 12 bases of the junction left unmatched. The CDR3 has 19 amino acids. Germline CDR1 and CDR2: SGHDT and YYEEEE. Written as DNA, the CDR3 is TGTGCCAGCAGCTTGTGGGGGAGGTGGGGACTAGCGGACTACAATGAGCAGTTCTTC. This gives the protein CASSLWGRWGLADYNEQFF.

The chain carries TRBV6-5 and TRBJ2-7, with a possible D match to TRBD1 (5 bases). This CDR3 comprises 14 residues. Germline V gene sequence: CDR1 MNHEY, CDR2 SVGAGI. V was cut by 2 bases and J by 5 bases, with 13 bases left in between. The chain's CDR3 is CASSYVGEVDEQYF. DNA for the CDR3: TGTGCCAGCAGTTACGTAGGGGAAGTGGACGAGCAGTACTTC.

The CDR3 nucleotides are TGTGCCAGCAGCCCCCAGAACACCGGGGAGCTGTTTTTT. This sequence encodes CASSPQNTGELFF. The chain couples TRBV11-2 to TRBJ2-2; D unresolved. This CDR3 has 13 residues. The germline V and J ends were trimmed by 5 bases and 1 base, with 5 bases remaining between them. In germline, CDR1 is SGHAT, CDR2 FQNNGV.

The J gene is TRBJ2-1, the V gene TRBV7-3; 15 positions agree with TRBD2. CDR1 SGHTA and CDR2 FQGTGA come from the germline V gene. Losses at the gene ends were 5 bases for V and 8 bases for J; bases not matched to a gene: 7. This CDR3 spans 16 amino acids. CDR3 DNA: TGTGCCAGCAGCCCCAAGGGACTAGCGGGAGGCCATGAGCAGTTCTTC. This gives the protein CASSPKGLAGGHEQFF.